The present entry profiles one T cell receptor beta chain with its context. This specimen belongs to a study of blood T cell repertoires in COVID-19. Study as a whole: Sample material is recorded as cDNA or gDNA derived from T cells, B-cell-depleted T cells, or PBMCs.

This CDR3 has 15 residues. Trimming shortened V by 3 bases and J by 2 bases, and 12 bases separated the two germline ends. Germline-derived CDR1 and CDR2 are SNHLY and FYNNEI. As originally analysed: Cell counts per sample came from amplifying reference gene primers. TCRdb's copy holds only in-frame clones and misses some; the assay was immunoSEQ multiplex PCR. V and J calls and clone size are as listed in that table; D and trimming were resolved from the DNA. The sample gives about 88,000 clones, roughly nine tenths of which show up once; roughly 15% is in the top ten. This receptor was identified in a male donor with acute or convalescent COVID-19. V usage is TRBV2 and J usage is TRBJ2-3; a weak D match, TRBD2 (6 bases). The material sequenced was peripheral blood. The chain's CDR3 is CASSEWEEYTDTQYF. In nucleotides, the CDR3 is TGTGCCAGCAGTGAGTGGGAGGAATACACAGATACGCAGTATTTT. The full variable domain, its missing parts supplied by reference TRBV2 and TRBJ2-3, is EPEVTQTPSHQVTQMGQEVILRCVPISNHLYFYWYRQILGQKVEFLVSFYNNEISEKSEIFDDQFSVERPDGSNFTLKIRSTKLEDSAMYFCASSEWEEYTDTQYFGPGTRLTVL.